Sequencing of this T cell receptor beta chain was carried out in a study of blood T cell repertoires in COVID-19. Study as a whole: T cells, B-cell-depleted T cells, or PBMCs supplied cDNA or gDNA.

Sequenced by immunoSEQ multiplex PCR; TCRdb stores in-frame clones only, minus some. Here the sample spans roughly 500,000 clones, roughly 88% being singletons. Germline CDR1 SGHTA, CDR2 FQGNSA. There are 12 residues in the CDR3. V lost 5 bases and J 1 base, leaving 6 bases between the germline ends. This sequence joins TRBV7-2 and TRBJ2-7; D is unresolved. The specimen was PBMCs or T cells enriched from blood (not recorded which). This receptor was taken from a woman between 40 and 50 years old who had recovered from COVID-19. CDR3 protein: CASSPGSYEQYF. CDR3 nucleotides: TGTGCCAGCAGCCCCGGTTCCTACGAGCAGTACTTC.